This T cell receptor (beta chain) was identified during a study of control samples from healthy donors and cancer patients. V was clipped by 7 bases and J by 0 bases, with 11 bases between them. The CDR3 runs 14 residues. Germline V CDR1 and CDR2: SGHDT, YYEEEE. TCRdb's copy holds only in-frame clones and misses some; the assay was immunoSEQ multiplex PCR. The sample has 90,000 to 150,000 clones, about 87% seen once. The material sequenced was blood. The chain recombines TRBV5-6 with TRBJ2-1; D perhaps matches TRBD1 (5 bases). This TCR derives from a man aged 35 to 55 in good health. CDR3 sequence reads: CASRRGSSYNEQFF. The CDR3 nucleotides are TGTGCCAGCCGAAGGGGAAGCTCCTACAATGAGCAGTTCTTC.